Listed below are T cell receptor beta chains from one sample, sequenced in a study of blood T cell repertoires in COVID-19. Only in-frame clones appear in the TCRdb table, and some are missing; sequencing was by immunoSEQ multiplex PCR. The table lists fewer than 250,000 clones, 88% of them singletons, with about 1.7% in the top ten. Source material: peripheral blood. These receptor sequences come from a man in his 70s with acute or convalescent COVID-19. The CDR3 runs from the conserved cysteine through the conserved F or W. Fields, in order: D gene, clone size, V gene, J gene, CDR3 protein, CDR3 DNA. D genes are given only for firm matches. The listing skips clone size in some rows; elsewhere it reads once, few, many or a size class.

d_gene: TRBD2; abundance: once; v_gene: TRBV7-2; j_gene: TRBJ2-1; CDR3aa: CASSLSRLAYNEQFF; CDR3nt: TGTGCCAGCAGCTTATCCAGACTAGCGTACAATGAGCAGTTCTTC
d_gene: NA; abundance: NA; v_gene: TRBV12-3/TRBV12-4; j_gene: TRBJ2-1; CDR3aa: CASSYRGEQFF; CDR3nt: TGTGCCAGCAGTTATAGGGGTGAGCAGTTCTTC
d_gene: NA; abundance: NA; v_gene: TRBV18; j_gene: TRBJ1-1; CDR3aa: CASQQGGRTEAFF; CDR3nt: TGTGCCAGCCAACAGGGTGGGAGAACTGAAGCTTTCTTT
d_gene: NA; abundance: NA; v_gene: TRBV9; j_gene: TRBJ2-1; CDR3aa: CASSVATDNEQFF; CDR3nt: TGTGCCAGCAGCGTCGCTACGGACAATGAGCAGTTCTTC
d_gene: NA; abundance: NA; v_gene: TRBV12-3/TRBV12-4; j_gene: TRBJ2-4; CDR3aa: CASRSDGENIQYF; CDR3nt: TGTGCCAGCAGGTCGGACGGGGAAAACATTCAGTACTTC
d_gene: NA; abundance: NA; v_gene: TRBV7-9; j_gene: TRBJ2-3; CDR3aa: CASSSPGISSTDTQYF; CDR3nt: TGTGCCAGCAGCTCCCCAGGGATTTCTAGCACAGATACGCAGTATTTT
d_gene: NA; abundance: NA; v_gene: TRBV29-1; j_gene: TRBJ1-2; CDR3aa: CSVGASGAVGYGYTF; CDR3nt: TGCAGCGTTGGAGCGTCAGGGGCTGTAGGGTATGGCTACACCTTC
d_gene: TRBD1; abundance: once; v_gene: TRBV7-9; j_gene: TRBJ2-2; CDR3aa: CASSETGGATGELFF; CDR3nt: TGTGCCAGCAGCGAGACAGGGGGAGCGACCGGGGAGCTGTTTTTT
d_gene: TRBD1; abundance: NA; v_gene: TRBV6-5; j_gene: TRBJ2-1; CDR3aa: CASRGQGIGEQFF; CDR3nt: TGTGCCAGCAGAGGACAGGGGATCGGTGAGCAGTTCTTC
d_gene: TRBD1; abundance: NA; v_gene: TRBV27; j_gene: TRBJ1-5; CDR3aa: CATGQGAGNQPQHF; CDR3nt: TGTGCCACGGGACAGGGGGCCGGGAATCAGCCCCAGCATTTT
d_gene: NA; abundance: NA; v_gene: TRBV6-5; j_gene: TRBJ1-6; CDR3aa: CASSYSTQVNSPLHF; CDR3nt: TGTGCCAGCAGTTACTCGACGCAGGTTAATTCACCCCTCCACTTT
d_gene: NA; abundance: NA; v_gene: TRBV3-1/TRBV3-2; j_gene: TRBJ1-6; CDR3aa: CASRAGVNSPLHF; CDR3nt: TGTGCCAGCAGGGCCGGGGTTAATTCACCCCTCCACTTT
d_gene: TRBD2; abundance: NA; v_gene: TRBV3-1/TRBV3-2; j_gene: TRBJ2-1; CDR3aa: CASSQDRLAGEQFF; CDR3nt: TGTGCCAGCAGCCAAGACCGGCTAGCGGGAGAGCAGTTCTTC
d_gene: TRBD2; abundance: NA; v_gene: TRBV2; j_gene: TRBJ2-5; CDR3aa: CASRAGASGRAGETQYF; CDR3nt: TGTGCCAGCCGAGCAGGGGCTAGCGGGAGGGCCGGAGAGACCCAGTACTTC
d_gene: TRBD1; abundance: NA; v_gene: TRBV18; j_gene: TRBJ1-3; CDR3aa: CASSLGQGGLNTIYF; CDR3nt: TGTGCCAGCTCACTAGGACAGGGCGGCCTGAACACCATATATTTT
d_gene: TRBD2; abundance: NA; v_gene: TRBV20-1; j_gene: TRBJ2-2; CDR3aa: CSASGSSGRTGELFF; CDR3nt: TGCAGTGCTAGTGGTTCGAGCGGGAGGACCGGGGAGCTGTTTTTT
d_gene: TRBD2; abundance: once; v_gene: TRBV24-1; j_gene: TRBJ2-5; CDR3aa: CATSEGTSGYQETQYF; CDR3nt: TGTGCCACCAGTGAAGGGACTAGCGGCTACCAAGAGACCCAGTACTTC
d_gene: TRBD2; abundance: NA; v_gene: TRBV2; j_gene: TRBJ2-7; CDR3aa: CASSWTSGKVCF; CDR3nt: TGTGCCAGCAGCTGGACTAGCGGGAAAGTTTGCTTC
d_gene: TRBD1; abundance: NA; v_gene: TRBV7-8; j_gene: TRBJ1-6; CDR3aa: CASSQGQVNSPLHF; CDR3nt: TGTGCCAGCAGCCAAGGACAGGTGAATTCACCCCTCCACTTT
d_gene: TRBD2; abundance: NA; v_gene: TRBV28; j_gene: TRBJ2-3; CDR3aa: CAREAGLGNTDTQYF; CDR3nt: TGTGCCAGGGAAGCGGGGCTCGGCAACACAGATACGCAGTATTTT
d_gene: NA; abundance: NA; v_gene: TRBV7-9; j_gene: TRBJ2-7; CDR3aa: CASSATGLYEQYF; CDR3nt: TGTGCCAGCAGCGCCACAGGGCTCTACGAGCAGTACTTC
d_gene: NA; abundance: NA; v_gene: TRBV9; j_gene: TRBJ2-1; CDR3aa: CASSPHQSGEQFF; CDR3nt: TGTGCCAGCAGCCCCCATCAGTCGGGTGAGCAGTTCTTC
d_gene: TRBD1; abundance: NA; v_gene: TRBV30; j_gene: TRBJ1-3; CDR3aa: CASPSKGARNTIYF; CDR3nt: TGTGCCTCCCCGAGTAAGGGGGCGAGAAACACCATATATTTT
d_gene: TRBD1; abundance: NA; v_gene: TRBV7-8; j_gene: TRBJ2-7; CDR3aa: CASSLASVGQGNYEQYF; CDR3nt: TGTGCCAGCAGCTTAGCCTCAGTGGGACAGGGGAACTACGAGCAGTACTTC
d_gene: NA; abundance: NA; v_gene: TRBV5-1; j_gene: TRBJ2-5; CDR3aa: CASRLEEGRGETQYF; CDR3nt: TGCGCCAGCAGGTTAGAGGAGGGCCGGGGAGAGACCCAGTACTTC
d_gene: TRBD2; abundance: NA; v_gene: TRBV24-1; j_gene: TRBJ2-3; CDR3aa: CATSKASGSSGTDTQYF; CDR3nt: TGTGCCACCAGTAAGGCTAGCGGGAGTAGTGGCACAGATACGCAGTATTTT